The 15 T cell receptor beta chains below were found in one sample sequenced in a study of early stage breast cancer tumors (dated by TCRdb to between 2016 and 2019). The library was made by the immunoSEQ multiplex PCR assay. Imported from immuneACCESS, the table was reduced by TCRdb to in-frame sequences with V and J called. These copies leave out some clones; in studies compared against another copy, an unresolved V gene accounts for under half, and the cause of the remainder is not known. For this sample the table gives about 51,000 clones, of which 78% were detected only once. Clones ranked in the top ten supply around 3.4% of the sample. Sequencing input: blood. Source of these receptors: a person aged 35 to 50 with breast cancer.

This clone occurred once. The DNA of the CDR3 is TGTGCCAGCAGGCCGGGGGGAGCGGGAGCGAATTTCAATGAGCAGTTCTTC. Its translation is CASRPGGAGANFNEQFF. The J gene is TRBJ2-1, the V gene TRBV11-2; 8 nucleotides align to TRBD2. CDR1 is SGHAT and CDR2 is FQNNGV in the germline V gene. The trim removed 6 bases at V and 6 bases at J, leaving 16 bases unmatched. CDR3 size: 17 residues.

This chain connects TRBV19 to TRBJ2-5; 8 bases fit TRBD1. Germline V gives CDR1 LNHDA, CDR2 SQIVND (reference sequence). V shed 5 bases, J shed 4 bases, and the junction held 3 bases outside the gene matches. This CDR3 is 13 amino acids long. CDR3 region: CASSGQGAETQYF. The CDR3 DNA sequence: TGTGCCAGTAGTGGACAGGGAGCAGAGACCCAGTACTTC.

The chain employs TRBV2 and TRBJ2-7, with TRBD1 matching over 9 bases. Germline CDR1 and CDR2: SNHLY and FYNNEI. V gave up 6 bases and J gave up 2 bases; unmatched junction bases: 8. CDR3 length equals 15 residues. The CDR3 region is CASRENRGLTYEQYF. CDR3 in DNA: TGTGCCAGCAGGGAGAACAGGGGGCTGACCTACGAGCAGTACTTC.

This chain connects TRBV10-3 to TRBJ2-2, with unresolved D. CDR1 is ENHRY, CDR2 SYGVKD, per germline. V was trimmed by 8 bases and J by 1 base, leaving 32 bases between them. The CDR3 is 21 amino acids. CDR3 in amino acids: CAIRPLRSITDPTKNTGELFF. DNA for the CDR3: TGTGCCATCCGACCCCTCCGATCTATCACGGACCCGACAAAGAACACCGGGGAGCTGTTTTTT.

This sequence joins TRBV19 and TRBJ1-5; D ambiguous. Trimming pared 0 bases from V and 3 bases from J, leaving 15 bases between. Germline loops: CDR1 LNHDA, CDR2 SQIVND (reference sequence). The CDR3 consists of 17 residues. CDR3 amino acids: CASSIEESEAINQPQHF. CDR3 sequence (DNA): TGTGCCAGTAGTATAGAGGAGTCGGAAGCTATCAATCAGCCCCAGCATTTT.

The count of this clone is one. V and J are TRBV4-1 and TRBJ2-2, with TRBD1 matching 10 bases. V trimming: 1 base; J trimming: 7 bases; junction bases outside the gene matches: 9. Germline V CDR1 and CDR2: MGHRA, YSYEKL. This CDR3 spans 17 amino acids. The CDR3 bases are TGCGCCAGCAGCCAAGGAGACAGGGGGCTCGGGGGCGGGGAGCTGTTTTTT. Residues: CASSQGDRGLGGGELFF.

Details on this clone: Compared with germline, one end of the junction differs, possibly owing to a read error. This chain connects TRBV7-7 to TRBJ2-1; TRBD2 agrees at 10 bases. This CDR3 comprises 15 residues. Germline loops: CDR1 SSHAT, CDR2 FNYEAQ (reference sequence). The CDR3 sequence: CASSVGLARNNEQFF. Here the CDR3 DNA reads TGTGCTAGCAGCGTGGGACTAGCGCGCAACAATGAGCAGTTCTTC.

The gene calls are TRBV6-5 and TRBJ2-7; perhaps TRBD1 as D (5 bases). The CDR3 is 15 residues long. The germline gives CDR1 MNHEY, CDR2 SVGAGI. V dropped 5 bases and J dropped 1 base, with 15 bases sitting between them. CDR3: CASSQTGYHSYEQYF. The CDR3 bases are TGTGCCAGCAGTCAAACAGGCTACCATTCCTACGAGCAGTACTTC.

The rearrangement joins TRBV19 to TRBJ1-2; TRBD1 matches 10 bases. The germline CDR1 and CDR2 sequences are LNHDA and SQIVND (reference sequence). J was trimmed by 8 bases and V by 1 base; bases with no gene match: 13. The CDR3 length is 17 residues. CDR3 DNA sequence: TGTGCCAGTAGTATAGGGACAGGGGGACGAGCGAGAGAGGGCTACACCTTC. Encoded protein: CASSIGTGGRAREGYTF.

This clone was seen once. The rearrangement joins TRBV25-1 to TRBJ2-3; D uncertain. The CDR3 is 13 residues long. Trimming pared 7 bases from V and 2 bases from J, leaving 10 bases between. CDR1 and CDR2 from the germline V gene are MGHDK and SYGVNS. DNA of the CDR3: TGTGCCAGCAAAGTCCCTATCACAGATACGCAGTATTTT. Amino acid sequence: CASKVPITDTQYF.

This chain joins TRBV5-1 and TRBJ1-1; D not resolved. There are 14 residues in the CDR3. The V gene lost 0 bases and the J gene lost 1 base, with 7 bases spanning the gap. Germline CDR1 SGHRS, CDR2 YFSETQ. CDR3 DNA sequence: TGCGCCAGCAGCTTGGACAGTACGAACACTGAAGCTTTCTTT. Protein: CASSLDSTNTEAFF. The entire variable domain, with the rest obtained from reference TRBV5-1 and TRBJ1-1, is as follows: KAGVTQTPRYLIKTRGQQVTLSCSPISGHRSVSWYQQTPGQGLQFLFEYFSETQRNKGNFPGRFSGRQFSNSRSEMNVSTLELGDSALYLCASSLDSTNTEAFFGQGTRLTVV.

This chain uses TRBV19 with TRBJ1-1; unclear D gene. Germline-derived CDR1 and CDR2 are LNHDA and SQIVND (reference sequence). Trimming removed 7 bases from V and 11 bases from J, with 14 bases in between. This CDR3 is built from 11 residues. The CDR3: CASTERLEAFF. The CDR3 coding sequence is TGTGCCAGTACGGAGCGGTTAGAGGCTTTCTTT.

The chain carries TRBV11-2 and TRBJ1-1; a possible D gene is TRBD1 (5 bases). V lost 3 bases to trimming and J lost 1 base, with 9 bases between them. The CDR3 totals 14 residues. Germline V CDR1 and CDR2: SGHAT, FQNNGV. CDR3 loop: CASSFGGANTEAFF. The DNA for the CDR3 is TGTGCCAGCAGCTTCGGAGGGGCGAACACTGAAGCTTTCTTT.

The gene calls are TRBV29-1 and TRBJ1-2; D gene uncertain. CDR1 SQVTM and CDR2 ANQGSEA come from the germline V gene. Trimming removed 3 bases from V and 6 bases from J, with 20 bases in between. CDR3 size: 15 residues. The CDR3 loop is CSVDPGSSPNNGYTF. DNA for the CDR3: TGCAGCGTTGATCCGGGTTCGTCCCCTAATAATGGCTACACCTTC.

V gene TRBV20-1 combines with J gene TRBJ2-7; weak D call: TRBD2 (6 bases). Germline CDR1 DFQATT, CDR2 SNEGSKA (reference sequence). Trimming took off 1 base at V and 7 bases at J, with 8 bases between the two ends. This CDR3 is built from 11 residues. CDR3 DNA: TGCAGTGCTAGAGGGGAGGTGGAGCAGTACTTC. This codes for CSARGEVEQYF.